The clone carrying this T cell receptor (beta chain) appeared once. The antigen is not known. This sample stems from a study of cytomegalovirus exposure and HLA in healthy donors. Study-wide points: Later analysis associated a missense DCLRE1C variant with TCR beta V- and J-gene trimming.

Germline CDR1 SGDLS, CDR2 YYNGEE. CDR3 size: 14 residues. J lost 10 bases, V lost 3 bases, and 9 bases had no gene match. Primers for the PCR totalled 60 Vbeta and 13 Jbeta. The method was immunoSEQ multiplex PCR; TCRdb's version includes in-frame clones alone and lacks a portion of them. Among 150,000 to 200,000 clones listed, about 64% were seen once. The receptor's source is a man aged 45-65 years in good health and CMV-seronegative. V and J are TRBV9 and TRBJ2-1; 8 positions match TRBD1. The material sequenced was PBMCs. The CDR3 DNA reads TGTGCCAGCAGCGCGGACAGGGTGGAAGGGGAGCAGTTCTTC. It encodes CASSADRVEGEQFF.